The T cell receptor beta chain under discussion was sequenced for a study of blood T cells in healthy people across ages. Study-level results: Comparison with aged donors showed that long-lived donors had more naive CD4+ cells and higher diversity.

As concerns this clonotype: The antigen remains unidentified.

Germline CDR1 MNHNY, CDR2 SVGAGI (reference sequence). The germline V and J ends were trimmed by 5 bases and 11 bases, with 16 bases remaining between them. The CDR3 runs to 13 residues. The second PCR ran about 6 to 12 cycles with a sample-barcoded 5' primer and J-beta primers. One entry per CDR3 protein, called by TCRdb with MiXCR from the 5' RACE reads. The sample carries about 1.1 million distinct CDR3 sequences, roughly two fifths recorded once. The receptor comes from a man aged 18 to 35 in good health. The sequencing sample was made of blood. The gene calls are TRBV6-6 and TRBJ1-5; TRBD1 is a possible D gene (6 bases). CDR3 residues: CASSDTGTYTQHF. Here the CDR3 DNA reads TGTGCCAGCAGTGACACAGGGACCTACACCCAGCATTTT.